This TCR beta chain was identified during a study of blood T cell repertoires in COVID-19. Study-level background: Samples representing acute and convalescent COVID-19 were sourced from the United States, Italy and Spain.

Assay used: immunoSEQ multiplex PCR; TCRdb lists only in-frame clones, some missing. The sample contains 200,000 to 250,000 clones, around 84% of which appear only once. Unmatched junction bases numbered 7, after V lost 1 base and J lost 8 bases. The CDR3 has 14 amino acids. In germline, CDR1 is SGHNT, CDR2 YYREEE (reference sequence). In its sample, this clone was seen once. Sequenced material: peripheral blood. The source is a man aged 30 to 39 with active or convalescent COVID-19. The chain carries TRBV5-4 and TRBJ1-2, with 8 bases aligning to TRBD1. The CDR3 here is CASSLNWAGGGYTF. DNA for the CDR3: TGTGCCAGCAGCTTGAATTGGGCAGGGGGCGGCTACACCTTC. The variable domain in full, completed from reference TRBV5-4 and TRBJ1-2, reads ETGVTQSPTHLIKTRGQQVTLRCSSQSGHNTVSWYQQALGQGPQFIFQYYREEENGRGNFPPRFSGLQFPNYSSELNVNALELDDSALYLCASSLNWAGGGYTFGSGTRLTVV.